This T cell receptor beta chain was captured by sequencing in a study of blood T cell repertoires in COVID-19. Study details: COVID-19 samples collected from the United States, Italy and Spain covered acute and convalescent phases.

Using immunoSEQ multiplex PCR, the repertoire was profiled, and TCRdb retains in-frame clones only, with some absent. The data contain 250,000 to 350,000 clones, roughly 80% of them singletons. CDR3 length: 13 amino acids. CDR1 is MDHEN, CDR2 SYDVKM, per germline. V gave up 9 bases and J gave up 7 bases; unmatched junction bases: 8. The sequenced material came from peripheral blood. This TCR derives from a person aged 65 to 85 with COVID-19, enrolled during active disease. The chain combines TRBV28 with TRBJ2-4; TRBD2 matches at 8 bases. The CDR3 reads CASTAGGLNIQYF. CDR3 DNA: TGTGCCAGTACCGCGGGGGGCTTGAACATTCAGTACTTC.